This T cell receptor beta chain was captured in a study of T-cell reconstitution after alpha-beta-depleted transplantation in children. Unique molecular identifiers were used in preparing the TCRbeta library. TCRdb analysed the PCR reads with MiXCR anew, one entry per CDR3 protein. In the table there are some 310,000 distinct CDR3 sequences, approximately 23% of which are singletons. The TCR comes from a male patient between 10 and 17 years old who had a stem cell transplant for acute lymphoblastic leukemia, so the T cells may come from the graft donor. The material was PBMCs, mostly from graft donor cells, obtained 180 days after TCRalphabeta/CD19-depleted stem cell transplant.

For the CDR3, the DNA is TGCAGTGCTCCCCACTCAACTAATGAAAAACTGTTTTTT. This translates into CSAPHSTNEKLFF. The gene calls are TRBV20-1 and TRBJ1-4; D not certain. CDR1 and CDR2 from the germline V gene are DFQATT and SNEGSKA (reference sequence). Trimming left V 5 bases short and J 0 bases short, with 7 bases between. The CDR3 is 13 residues long.